This TCR beta chain stems from a study of cytomegalovirus exposure and HLA in healthy donors. Findings and limits, study-wide: The presence/absence work took it that sequencing depth was about the same across donors. Reportedly, TCR beta sequences accurately predicted HLA-A and HLA-B alleles in most subjects.

Trimming removed 5 bases from V and 5 bases from J, with 18 bases in between. Germline V lookup: CDR1 LNHNV, CDR2 YYDKDF (reference sequence). CDR3 length: 15 amino acids. Remarks on this clone: The target antigen is unknown.

Amplification used 60 Vbeta primers and 13 Jbeta primers. TCRdb keeps only in-frame clones here, not all; method: immunoSEQ multiplex PCR. The sample contains about 140,000 clones, around 77% of which appear only once. The material sequenced was PBMCs. The clonotype comes from a man aged 25-45 years in good health and CMV-seronegative. The rearrangement links TRBV15 to TRBJ2-5; a weak D match, TRBD2 (5 bases). CDR3 amino acids: CATSLTRGLGETQYF. The CDR3 nucleotides are TGTGCCACCAGCTTGACTCGGGGTTTGGGGGAGACCCAGTACTTC. Full variable domain (outside the CDR3, taken from reference TRBV15 and TRBJ2-5): DAMVIQNPRYQVTQFGKPVTLSCSQTLNHNVMYWYQQKSSQAPKLLFHYYDKDFNNEADTPDNFQSRRPNTSFCFLDIRSPGLGDTAMYLCATSLTRGLGETQYFGPGTRLLVL.